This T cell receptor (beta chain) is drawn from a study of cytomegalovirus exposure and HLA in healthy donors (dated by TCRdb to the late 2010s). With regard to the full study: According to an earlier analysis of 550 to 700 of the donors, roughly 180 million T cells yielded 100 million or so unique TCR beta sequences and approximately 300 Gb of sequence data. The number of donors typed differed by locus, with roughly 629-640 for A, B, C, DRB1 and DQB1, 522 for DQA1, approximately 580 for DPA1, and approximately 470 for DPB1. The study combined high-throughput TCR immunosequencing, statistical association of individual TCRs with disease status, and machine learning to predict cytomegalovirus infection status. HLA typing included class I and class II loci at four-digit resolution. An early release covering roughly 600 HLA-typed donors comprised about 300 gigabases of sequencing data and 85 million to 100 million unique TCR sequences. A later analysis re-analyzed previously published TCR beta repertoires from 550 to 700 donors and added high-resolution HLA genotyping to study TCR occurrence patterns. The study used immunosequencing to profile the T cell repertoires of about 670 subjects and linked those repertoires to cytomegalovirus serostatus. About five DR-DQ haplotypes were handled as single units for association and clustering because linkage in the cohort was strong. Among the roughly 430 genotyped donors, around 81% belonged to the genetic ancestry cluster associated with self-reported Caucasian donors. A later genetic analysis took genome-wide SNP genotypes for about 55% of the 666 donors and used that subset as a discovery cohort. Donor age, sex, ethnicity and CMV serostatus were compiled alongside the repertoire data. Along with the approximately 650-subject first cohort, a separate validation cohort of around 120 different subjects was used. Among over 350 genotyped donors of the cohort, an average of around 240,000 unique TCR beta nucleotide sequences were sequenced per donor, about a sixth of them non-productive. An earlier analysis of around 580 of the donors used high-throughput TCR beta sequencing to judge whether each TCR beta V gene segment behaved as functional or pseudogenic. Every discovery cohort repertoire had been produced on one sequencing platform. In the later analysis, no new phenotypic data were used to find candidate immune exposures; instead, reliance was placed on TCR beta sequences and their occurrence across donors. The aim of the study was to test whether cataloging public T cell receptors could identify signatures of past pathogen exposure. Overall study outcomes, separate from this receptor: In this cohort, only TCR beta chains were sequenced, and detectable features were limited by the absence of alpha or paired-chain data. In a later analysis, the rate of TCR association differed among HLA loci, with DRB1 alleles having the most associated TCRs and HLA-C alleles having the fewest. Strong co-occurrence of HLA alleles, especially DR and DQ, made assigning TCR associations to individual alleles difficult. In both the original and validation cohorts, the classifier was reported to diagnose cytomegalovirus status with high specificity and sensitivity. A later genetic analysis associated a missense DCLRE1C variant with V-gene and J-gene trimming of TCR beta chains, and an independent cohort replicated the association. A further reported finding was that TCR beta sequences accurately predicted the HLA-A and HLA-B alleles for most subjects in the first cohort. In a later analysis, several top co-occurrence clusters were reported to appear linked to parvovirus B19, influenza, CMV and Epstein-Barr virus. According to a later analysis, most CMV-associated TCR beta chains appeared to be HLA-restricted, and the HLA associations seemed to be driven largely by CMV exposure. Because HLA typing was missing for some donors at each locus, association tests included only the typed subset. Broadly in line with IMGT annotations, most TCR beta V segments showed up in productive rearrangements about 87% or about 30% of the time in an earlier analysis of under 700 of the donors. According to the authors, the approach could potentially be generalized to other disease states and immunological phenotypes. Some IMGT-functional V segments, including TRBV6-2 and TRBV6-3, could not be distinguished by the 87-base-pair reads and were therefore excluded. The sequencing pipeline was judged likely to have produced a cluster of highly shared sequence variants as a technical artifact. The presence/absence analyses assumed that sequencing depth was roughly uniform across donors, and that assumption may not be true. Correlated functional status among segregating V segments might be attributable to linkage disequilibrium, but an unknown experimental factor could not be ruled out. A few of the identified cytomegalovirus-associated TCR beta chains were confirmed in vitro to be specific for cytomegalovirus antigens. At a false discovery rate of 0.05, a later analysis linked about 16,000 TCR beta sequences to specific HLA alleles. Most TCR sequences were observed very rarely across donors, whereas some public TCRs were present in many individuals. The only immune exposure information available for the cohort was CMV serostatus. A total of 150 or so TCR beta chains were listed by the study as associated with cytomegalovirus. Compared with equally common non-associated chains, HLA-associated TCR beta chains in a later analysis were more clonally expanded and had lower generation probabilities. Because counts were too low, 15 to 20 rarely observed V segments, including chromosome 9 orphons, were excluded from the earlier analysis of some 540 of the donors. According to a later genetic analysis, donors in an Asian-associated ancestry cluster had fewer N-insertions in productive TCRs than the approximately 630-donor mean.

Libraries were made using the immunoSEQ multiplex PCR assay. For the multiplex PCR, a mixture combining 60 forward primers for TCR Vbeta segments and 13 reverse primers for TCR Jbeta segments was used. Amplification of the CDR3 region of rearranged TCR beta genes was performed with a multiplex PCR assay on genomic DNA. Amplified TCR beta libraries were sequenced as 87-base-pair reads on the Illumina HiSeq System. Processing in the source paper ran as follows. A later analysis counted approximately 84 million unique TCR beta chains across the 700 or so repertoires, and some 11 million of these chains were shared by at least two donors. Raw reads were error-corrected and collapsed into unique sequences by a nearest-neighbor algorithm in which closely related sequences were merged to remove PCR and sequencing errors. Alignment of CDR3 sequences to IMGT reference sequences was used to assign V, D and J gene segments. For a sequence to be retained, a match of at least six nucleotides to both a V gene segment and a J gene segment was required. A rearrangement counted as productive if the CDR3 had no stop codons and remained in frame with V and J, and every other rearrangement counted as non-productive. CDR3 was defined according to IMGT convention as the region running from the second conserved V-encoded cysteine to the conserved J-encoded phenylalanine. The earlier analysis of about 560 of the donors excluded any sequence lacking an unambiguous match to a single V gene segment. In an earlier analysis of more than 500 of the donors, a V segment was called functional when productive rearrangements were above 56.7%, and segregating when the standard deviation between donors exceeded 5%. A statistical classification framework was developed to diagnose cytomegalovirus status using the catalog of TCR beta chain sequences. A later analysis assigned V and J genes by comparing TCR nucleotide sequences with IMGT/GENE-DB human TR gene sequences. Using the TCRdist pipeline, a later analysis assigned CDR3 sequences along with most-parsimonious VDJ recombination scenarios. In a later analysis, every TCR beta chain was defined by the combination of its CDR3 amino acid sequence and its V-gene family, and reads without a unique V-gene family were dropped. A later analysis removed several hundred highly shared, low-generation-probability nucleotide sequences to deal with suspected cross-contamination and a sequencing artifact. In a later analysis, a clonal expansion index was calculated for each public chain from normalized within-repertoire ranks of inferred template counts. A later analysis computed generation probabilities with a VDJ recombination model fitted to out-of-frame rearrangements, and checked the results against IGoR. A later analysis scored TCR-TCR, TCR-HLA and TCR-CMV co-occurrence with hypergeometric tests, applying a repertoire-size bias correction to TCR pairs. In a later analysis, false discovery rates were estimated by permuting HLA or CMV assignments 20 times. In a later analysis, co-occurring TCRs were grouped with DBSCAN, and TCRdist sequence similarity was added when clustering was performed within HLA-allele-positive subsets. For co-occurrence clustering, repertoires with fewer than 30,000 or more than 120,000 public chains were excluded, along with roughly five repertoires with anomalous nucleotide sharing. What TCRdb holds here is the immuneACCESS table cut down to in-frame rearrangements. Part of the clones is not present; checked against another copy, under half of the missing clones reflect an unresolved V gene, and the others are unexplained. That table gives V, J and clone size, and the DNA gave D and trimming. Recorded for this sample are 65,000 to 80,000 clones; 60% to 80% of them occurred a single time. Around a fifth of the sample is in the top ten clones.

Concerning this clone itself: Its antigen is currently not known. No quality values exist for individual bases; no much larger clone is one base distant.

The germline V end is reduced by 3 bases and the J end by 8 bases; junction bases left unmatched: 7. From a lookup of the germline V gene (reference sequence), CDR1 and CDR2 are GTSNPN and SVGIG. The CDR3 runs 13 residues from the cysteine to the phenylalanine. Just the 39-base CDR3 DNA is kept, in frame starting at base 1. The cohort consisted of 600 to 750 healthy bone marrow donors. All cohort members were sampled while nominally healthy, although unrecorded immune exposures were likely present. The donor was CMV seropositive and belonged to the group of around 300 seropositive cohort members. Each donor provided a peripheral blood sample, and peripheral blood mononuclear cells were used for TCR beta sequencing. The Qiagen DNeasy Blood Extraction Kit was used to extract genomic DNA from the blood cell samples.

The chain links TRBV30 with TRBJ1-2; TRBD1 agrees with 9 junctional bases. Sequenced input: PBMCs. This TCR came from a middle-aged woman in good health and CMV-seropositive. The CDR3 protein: CAWSHGTGRGYTF. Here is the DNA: TGTGCCTGGAGCCATGGGACAGGGAGAGGCTACACCTTC.